One sample yielded the 31 T cell receptor beta chains listed below, sequenced in a study of glioma-infiltrating T cells listed by TCRdb under 2016. This sample was sequenced with an Illumina MiSeq. The iRepertoire nested amplicon-rescue multiplex PCR (arm-PCR) platform was used to amplify TCR alpha and beta CDR3 regions from RNA. The raw public reads went through TCRdb reprocessing: fastp at Q25, MiXCR clone calling, in-frame beta chains kept. Every distinct CDR3 protein forms one entry, paired with its most common genes and DNA. Recorded for this sample are about 180,000 distinct CDR3 sequences; more than 35% of them occurred a single time. The ten top clones hold 5.2% of the sample. The source material was glioma tissue, nonneoplastic brain tissue, or PBMCs (not recorded which). Receptor source: a human donor with low-grade glioma or glioblastoma, undergoing nonglioma brain surgery, or in good health (not recorded which).

Many counts were recorded for this clonotype. The J gene is TRBJ2-1, the V gene TRBV12-3 or TRBV12-4; no clear D. Trimming left V 1 base short and J 1 base short, with 2 bases between. The CDR3 is 13 amino acids. The CDR3 sequence: CASSLVSYNEQFF. In DNA, the CDR3 is TGTGCCAGCAGTTTAGTTTCCTACAATGAGCAGTTCTTC.

The chain combines TRBV29-1 with TRBJ2-5; 13 bases are a match to TRBD2. Germline assignment: CDR1 SQVTM and CDR2 ANQGSEA. This CDR3 has 13 amino acids. V gave up 7 bases and J gave up 9 bases; unmatched junction bases: 8. CDR3 amino acids: CSGTGTSGTAQYF. CDR3 bases: TGCAGCGGTACCGGGACTAGCGGGACAGCCCAGTACTTC.

This clonotype was detected ten times or more. V usage is TRBV6-2 or TRBV6-3 and J usage is TRBJ2-2; possibly TRBD1 for D (5 bases). Germline values: CDR1 MNHEY, CDR2 SVGEGT. V lost 2 bases, J lost 4 bases, and 14 bases lay in between. The CDR3 extends over 16 amino acids. CDR3 coding DNA: TGTGCCAGCAGTTACAGACCCGGGCAGGGCACCGGGGAGCTGTTTTTT. Translated, it gives CASSYRPGQGTGELFF.

Comments on this clonotype: A read error may be the cause here, since a much bigger clone is one base away. This chain joins TRBV4-2 and TRBJ1-6; D is undetermined. The CDR3 length is 14 residues. The germline V gene has CDR1 LGHNA and CDR2 YNFKEQ. CDR3 loop: CARSQGNSDSPLHF. The CDR3 bases are TGTGCCAGAAGCCAAGGCAACAGTGATTCACCCCTCCACTTT.

Ten or more counts support this clonotype. J is TRBJ1-5 and V is TRBV6-1; TRBD1 aligns across 9 bases. The V gene end was trimmed by 8 bases and the J gene end by 7 bases; junction bases not matched to a gene: 12. Germline V gene data show CDR1 as MNHNS and CDR2 as SASEGT. The CDR3 consists of 15 residues. The CDR3: CASSTLTGGGQPQHF. The CDR3 nucleotides read TGTGCCAGCTCGACCCTAACAGGGGGCGGCCAGCCCCAGCATTTT.

This clonotype was recorded at least ten times. J is TRBJ2-3 and V is TRBV20-1, with D possibly being TRBD2 (5 bases). This CDR3 contains 13 residues. Deletions cut 6 bases from V and 1 base from J, with 11 bases between. The V gene's germline CDR1 is DFQATT and CDR2 SNEGSKA (reference sequence). The CDR3, as DNA: TGCAGTGCCGGAGGTGGGGGCACAGATACGCAGTATTTT. Protein sequence: CSAGGGGTDTQYF.

This clonotype has at least ten counts. The V and J genes are TRBV25-1 and TRBJ2-1, with D perhaps matching TRBD2 (6 bases). Trimming took 1 base from V and 5 from J, leaving 12 bases between them. Germline CDR1 and CDR2: MGHDK and SYGVNS. The length of the CDR3 is 15 residues. CDR3 sequence: CASSEFAGNDNEQFF. The CDR3 bases are TGTGCCAGCAGTGAATTTGCGGGAAACGACAATGAGCAGTTCTTC. The full variable domain, completed using reference TRBV25-1 and TRBJ2-1, is EADIYQTPRYLVIGTGKKITLECSQTMGHDKMYWYQQDPGMELHLIHYSYGVNSTEKGDLSSESTVSRIRTEHFPLTLESARPSHTSQYLCASSEFAGNDNEQFFGPGTRLTVL.

This clonotype was observed many times. This chain connects TRBV6-1 to TRBJ2-7; tentatively, D is TRBD2 (5 bases). The germline V gene has CDR1 MNHNS and CDR2 SASEGT. Trimming removed 3 bases from V and 1 base from J, with 10 bases in between. The CDR3 covers 14 residues. CDR3 nucleotide sequence: TGTGCCAGCAGTGACGGGGTAGCGTCCTACGAGCAGTACTTC. This sequence encodes CASSDGVASYEQYF.

This clonotype came up many times. One junction end disagrees with the germline gene, perhaps due to a read error. This chain connects TRBV7-2 to TRBJ1-1; D remains ambiguous. The CDR3 runs 11 residues. The germline V gene has CDR1 SGHTA and CDR2 FQGNSA. CDR3 nucleotide sequence: TGTGCCAGCAGCTTACGAACGGACCTATACTTT. Amino acid sequence: CASSLRTDLYF.

This clonotype was counted many times. The chain joins TRBV29-1 to TRBJ1-2; the match to TRBD1 covers 7 bases. This CDR3 comprises 15 residues. Per germline, CDR1 SQVTM and CDR2 ANQGSEA. After removal of 4 bases from V and 2 bases from J, the junction contained 10 bases not matched to a gene. The CDR3 coding sequence is TGCAGCGTTGCACAGGGGCGAGTTTTAAACTATGGCTACACCTTC. Protein sequence: CSVAQGRVLNYGYTF. The whole variable domain, filled in from reference TRBV29-1 and TRBJ1-2, reads SAVISQKPSRDICQRGTSLTIQCQVDSQVTMMFWYRQQPGQSLTLIATANQGSEATYESGFVIDKFPISRPNLTFSTLTVSNMSPEDSSIYLCSVAQGRVLNYGYTFGSGTRLTVV.

Notes on this clonotype: A read error may be the cause here, since a much bigger clone is one base away. This chain uses TRBV28 with TRBJ2-5; no clear D. CDR1 is MDHEN, CDR2 SYDVKM, per germline. The CDR3 is 12 residues long. The CDR3 reads CACRLGQETKYF. CDR3 DNA sequence: TGTGCCTGTAGGCTAGGTCAAGAGACCAAGTACTTC. The whole variable domain, remainder taken from reference TRBV28 and TRBJ2-5, is DVKVTQSSRYLVKRTGEKVFLECVQDMDHENMFWYRQDPGLGLRLIYFSYDVKMKEKGDIPEGYSVSREKKERFSLILESASTNQTSMYLCACRLGQETKYFGPGTRLLVL.

The rearrangement links TRBV7-9 to TRBJ2-7, with D uncertain. Germline V gene sequence: CDR1 SEHNR, CDR2 FQNEAQ (reference sequence). The CDR3 has 14 residues. V shed 1 base and J shed 2 bases, with 9 bases lying between them. The CDR3 protein is CASSLDVLPYEQYF. The CDR3 DNA sequence: TGTGCCAGCAGCTTAGACGTGTTACCCTACGAGCAGTACTTC.

The chain joins TRBV24-1 to TRBJ2-5; 7 bases agree with TRBD1. This CDR3 has 15 residues. CDR1 KGHDR and CDR2 SFDVKD come from the germline V gene. The ends lost 7 bases at V and 5 bases at J; junction bases unmatched: 12. CDR3 in amino acids: CATSADTYRGETQYF. CDR3 nucleotide sequence: TGTGCCACCAGCGCAGATACCTACAGGGGTGAGACCCAGTACTTC.

The chain joins TRBV5-1 to TRBJ2-1; 8 nucleotides line up with TRBD2. Germline lookup yields CDR1 SGHRS and CDR2 YFSETQ. V shed 7 bases and J 3 bases; nucleotides not matched to a gene: 6. The CDR3 runs to 14 residues. This chain's CDR3 is CASGPTSDYNEQFF. In DNA, the CDR3 is TGCGCCAGCGGTCCGACTAGCGACTACAATGAGCAGTTCTTC.

The sample holds many counts of this clonotype. The chain couples TRBV24-1 to TRBJ1-1; unclear D gene. CDR1 and CDR2 from the germline V gene are KGHDR and SFDVKD. Trimming cost V 1 base and J 10 bases, with 9 bases left between them. There are 12 residues in the CDR3. This CDR3 is CATSDFGGRAFF. CDR3 nucleotide sequence: TGTGCCACCAGTGATTTTGGCGGGCGAGCTTTCTTT.

This sequence joins TRBV3-1 and TRBJ2-7, with no clear D. Trimming took 2 bases from V and 5 from J, leaving 10 bases between them. The CDR3 runs to 13 residues. Germline CDR1 and CDR2: LGHDT and YNNKEL (reference sequence). The CDR3 nucleotides are TGTGCCAGCAGCCAATCCGCAGGACACGAGCAGTACTTC. Translating gives CASSQSAGHEQYF.

In regard to this clonotype: A much bigger clone sits one base away, suggesting this may be a read error. This chain joins TRBV4-3 and TRBJ2-1, with a possible D match to TRBD2 (6 bases). This CDR3 contains 13 residues. Germline CDR1 reads LGHNA; CDR2 reads YSLEER. The CDR3 DNA reads TGCGCCGGCAGCCAGCTAGCGCATAATGAGCAGTTCTTC. This codes for CAGSQLAHNEQFF.

A note on this clonotype: Being one base from a much bigger clone, this may be a read error. This chain connects TRBV4-1 to TRBJ2-7; tentative D call: TRBD2 (7 bases). The ends were cut back, 0 bases at V and 5 bases at J, with 14 bases in the middle. This CDR3 region has 15 residues. Germline CDR1 MGHRA, CDR2 YSYEKL. The CDR3 spells CASSQERGGSHEQYF. CDR3 DNA: TGCGCCAGCAGCCAAGAAAGGGGGGGGAGCCACGAGCAGTACTTC.

This clonotype was seen repeatedly, ten times or more. V is TRBV7-9 and J is TRBJ1-1; D is unclear. The CDR3 spans 14 residues. V lost 5 bases, J lost 1 base, and 11 bases lay in between. CDR1 is SEHNR and CDR2 is FQNEAQ in the germline V gene (reference sequence). This CDR3 is CASSPLTRNTEAFF. The CDR3 DNA sequence: TGTGCCAGCAGCCCTCTTACGAGGAACACTGAAGCTTTCTTT.

A note on this clonotype: With a much larger clone just one base away, this may be a read error. The chain couples TRBV6-1 to TRBJ1-6; D uncertain. The V gene's germline CDR1 is MNHNS and CDR2 SASEGT. This CDR3 region has 13 residues. The CDR3 spells CASSPTLNSLLHF. For the CDR3, the DNA is TGTGCCAGCAGTCCCACACTTAATTCACTCCTCCACTTT.

In the case of this clonotype: A much larger clone lies one base from this, so it may be a read error. The V gene is TRBV19, the J gene TRBJ1-5, with no clear D. Germline V gene data show CDR1 as LNHDA and CDR2 as SQIVND (reference sequence). The CDR3 spans 16 residues. For the CDR3, the DNA is TGTGACAGTAGTTTCCAAAAACCACCCAGCAATCAGCCCCAGCATTTT. This translates into CDSSFQKPPSNQPQHF.

This clonotype occurred many times. The chain carries TRBV7-8 and TRBJ2-3, with TRBD1 matching 7 bases. Germline loops: CDR1 SGHVS, CDR2 FQNEAQ. V dropped 1 base and J dropped 3; count of bases not matched to a gene: 4. This CDR3 region has 15 residues. The CDR3 protein is CASSLGQGRTDTQYF. DNA of the CDR3: TGTGCCAGCAGCTTAGGACAGGGTAGGACAGATACGCAGTATTTT.

This clonotype was seen ten or more times. This chain joins TRBV10-3 and TRBJ2-7, with 10 bases fitting TRBD1. Germline V lookup: CDR1 ENHRY, CDR2 SYGVKD. The CDR3 runs to 14 residues. V was clipped by 4 bases and J by 3 bases; unmatched bases: 3. Written as DNA, the CDR3 is TGTGCCATCAGTGTAGGGACAGGGGACTACGAGCAGTACTTC. Translated, it gives CAISVGTGDYEQYF.

As concerns this clonotype: At one boundary the junction diverges from the germline segment, which might be a read error. The chain is built from TRBV7-9 and TRBJ2-4; 7 nucleotides agree with TRBD1. The CDR3 has 14 residues. Germline V gene sequence: CDR1 SEHNR, CDR2 FQNEAQ (reference sequence). The CDR3: CASSLTGTENIEYF. CDR3 sequence (DNA): TGTGCCAGCAGCTTAACCGGGACAGAAAACATTGAGTACTTC.

Concerning this clonotype: With a much larger clone just one base away, this may be a read error. The chain recombines TRBV20-1 with TRBJ2-7, with D unresolved. Germline V CDR1 and CDR2: DFQATT, SNEGSKA (reference sequence). The CDR3 has 17 amino acids. V was shortened by 4 bases and J by 3 bases, with 25 bases between the two germline ends. In nucleotides, the CDR3 is TGCAGTGCTACTCAGCGCTTCAGGTCTTTCGGTAGCTACGAGCAGTACTTC. It is translated as CSATQRFRSFGSYEQYF.

This clonotype has a count of ten or more. V usage is TRBV29-1 and J usage is TRBJ1-5, with D possibly being TRBD1 (5 bases). Trimming removed 2 bases from V and 5 bases from J, with 10 bases in between. This CDR3 region has 13 residues. CDR1 is SQVTM, CDR2 ANQGSEA, per germline. In DNA form, the CDR3 reads TGCAGCGTTGAACAGGGACGTGATCAGCCCCAGCATTTT. Translating it yields CSVEQGRDQPQHF.

This clonotype appeared many times. The chain employs TRBV6-1 and TRBJ2-7; 10 bases are shared with TRBD2. Germline V gene sequence: CDR1 MNHNS, CDR2 SASEGT. The CDR3 runs to 14 residues. After removal of 6 bases from V and 2 bases from J, the junction contained 4 bases not matched to a gene. In DNA, the CDR3 is TGTGCCAGCAGCCGGACTAGCGGAGCCTACGAGCAGTACTTC. Translating it yields CASSRTSGAYEQYF.

This clonotype was seen only a few times. The gene calls are TRBV29-1 and TRBJ1-1; D remains unclear. V was shortened by 4 bases and J by 3 bases, with 9 bases between the two germline ends. CDR3 length: 12 amino acids. Germline loops: CDR1 SQVTM, CDR2 ANQGSEA. The CDR3 region has the DNA TGCAGCGTTGTAGAGGGATACACTGAAGCTTTCTTT. Protein product: CSVVEGYTEAFF. The variable domain in full, completed from reference TRBV29-1 and TRBJ1-1, reads SAVISQKPSRDICQRGTSLTIQCQVDSQVTMMFWYRQQPGQSLTLIATANQGSEATYESGFVIDKFPISRPNLTFSTLTVSNMSPEDSSIYLCSVVEGYTEAFFGQGTRLTVV.

About this clonotype: One base away lies a much larger clone, so this may be a sequencing read error. The chain is built from TRBV20-1 and TRBJ2-3; D is uncertain. This CDR3 contains 16 residues. Per germline, CDR1 DFQATT and CDR2 SNEGSKA (reference sequence). Written as DNA, the CDR3 is TGCAGTGCTAGAGATAGGCGCCTGGGGAACACAGATACGCGGTATTTT. It translates to CSARDRRLGNTDTRYF.

Notes on this clonotype: Possible read error: a much larger clone is one base away. V and J are TRBV6-1 and TRBJ2-6, with D perhaps TRBD2 (5 bases). Germline V gives CDR1 MNHNS, CDR2 SASEGT. Trimming shortened V by 9 bases and J by 4 bases, and 16 bases separated the two germline ends. This CDR3 contains 15 residues. The CDR3 here is CARSGAETGANVLTF. The CDR3 coding sequence is TGTGCCAGGAGCGGAGCTGAGACAGGGGCCAACGTCCTGACTTTC.

A note on this clonotype: One end of the junction is discordant with germline, which a read error may explain. This chain uses TRBV30 with TRBJ2-1; the D call may be TRBD1 or TRBD2 (5 bases each). The V gene's germline CDR1 is GTSNPN and CDR2 SVGIG (reference sequence). The CDR3 covers 13 residues. CDR3 in amino acids: CALSGAGGNEQFF. Here the CDR3 DNA reads TGTGCCTTGAGTGGGGCTGGGGGAAATGAGCAGTTCTTC.